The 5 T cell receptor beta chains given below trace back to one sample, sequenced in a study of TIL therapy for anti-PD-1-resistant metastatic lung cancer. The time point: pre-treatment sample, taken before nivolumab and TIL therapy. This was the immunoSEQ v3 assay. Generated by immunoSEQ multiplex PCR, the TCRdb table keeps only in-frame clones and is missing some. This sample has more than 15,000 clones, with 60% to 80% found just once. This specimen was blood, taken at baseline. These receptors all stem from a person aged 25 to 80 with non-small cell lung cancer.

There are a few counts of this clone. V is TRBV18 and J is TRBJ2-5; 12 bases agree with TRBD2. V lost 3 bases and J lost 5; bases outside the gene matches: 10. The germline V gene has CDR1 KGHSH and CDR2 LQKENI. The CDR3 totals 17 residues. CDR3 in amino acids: CASSPTSGGSSGETQYF. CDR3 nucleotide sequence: TGTGCCAGCTCACCGACTAGCGGGGGATCATCCGGGGAGACCCAGTACTTC.

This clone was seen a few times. The CDR3 here is CASSVRDRGPAETQYF. The CDR3 DNA is TGTGCCAGCAGCGTCCGGGACAGGGGGCCCGCAGAGACCCAGTACTTC. The genes are TRBV9 and TRBJ2-5; 12 bases align to TRBD1. The V gene's germline CDR1 is SGDLS and CDR2 YYNGEE. CDR3 length: 16 residues. J gave up 4 bases and V 2 bases, and 6 bases lay outside the gene matches.

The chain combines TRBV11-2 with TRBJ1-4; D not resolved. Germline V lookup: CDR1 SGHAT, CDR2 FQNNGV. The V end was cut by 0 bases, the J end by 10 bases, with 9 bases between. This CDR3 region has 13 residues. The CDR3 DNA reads TGTGCCAGCAGCTTAGATCGGGCAGGAAAACTGTTTTTT. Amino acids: CASSLDRAGKLFF.

CDR3 sequence (DNA): TGTGCCAGCAGCTTAGAAGAGACCCAGTACTTC. The encoded protein is CASSLEETQYF. The V call is TRBV11-2, the J call TRBJ2-5; D ambiguous. The CDR3 totals 11 residues. Germline loops: CDR1 SGHAT, CDR2 FQNNGV. Trimming took off 0 bases at V and 4 bases at J, with 0 bases between the two ends.

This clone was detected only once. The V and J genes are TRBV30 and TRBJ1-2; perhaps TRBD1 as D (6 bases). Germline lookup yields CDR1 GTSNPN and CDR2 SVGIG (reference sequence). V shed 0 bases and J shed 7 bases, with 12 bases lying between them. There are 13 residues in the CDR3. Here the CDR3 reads CAWSVHRDAGYTF. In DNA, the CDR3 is TGTGCCTGGAGTGTACACAGGGACGCTGGCTACACCTTC.